Each of the 25 T cell receptor beta chains below was sequenced from the same sample in a study of early T cells in non-severe SARS-CoV-2 infection. TCRdb passed the 5' RACE reads through MiXCR, listing each CDR3 protein once. The profile shows some 120,000 distinct CDR3 sequences, 15% of them singletons. The sequenced sample was whole blood. The receptors derive from an adult who was a healthcare worker with PCR-confirmed SARS-CoV-2 infection or an uninfected control (not recorded which).

The CDR3 DNA is TGTGCCTGGAGTGTTATAACCACTGAAGCTTTCTTT. Translation: CAWSVITTEAFF. V is TRBV30 and J is TRBJ1-1; D ambiguous. The germline CDR1 and CDR2 sequences are GTSNPN and SVGIG (reference sequence). The CDR3 extends over 12 amino acids. V shed 0 bases and J shed 4 bases, with 6 bases lying between them.

The chain employs TRBV30 and TRBJ1-1; 8 bases line up with TRBD1. Unmatched junction bases numbered 9, after V lost 4 bases and J lost 5 bases. Germline V gives CDR1 GTSNPN, CDR2 SVGIG (reference sequence). This CDR3 spans 14 amino acids. The CDR3: CAWTPDRAGTEAFF. CDR3 coding DNA: TGTGCCTGGACCCCGGACAGGGCTGGTACTGAAGCTTTCTTT.

This clonotype came up a few times. This chain uses TRBV27 with TRBJ1-2, with 10 bases that match TRBD1. The CDR3 is 14 residues long. V shed 4 bases, J shed 7 bases, and the junction held 6 bases outside the gene matches. The germline gives CDR1 MNHEY, CDR2 SMNVEV (reference sequence). The chain's CDR3 is CASSWTGGTRGYTF. Here the CDR3 DNA reads TGTGCCAGCAGTTGGACAGGGGGGACACGTGGCTACACCTTC.

V is TRBV5-4 and J is TRBJ1-3, with D possibly being TRBD1 (6 bases). Germline values: CDR1 SGHNT, CDR2 YYREEE (reference sequence). The V and J ends lost 4 bases and 7 bases respectively, with 9 bases between them. The CDR3 has 12 residues. The CDR3: CASSQGRNTIYF. The CDR3 region has the DNA TGTGCCAGCAGCCAGGGGAGGAACACCATATATTTT.

The gene calls are TRBV10-3 and TRBJ2-2; possibly TRBD1 for D (6 bases). V was shortened by 11 bases and J by 5 bases, with 9 bases between the two germline ends. Germline loops: CDR1 ENHRY, CDR2 SYGVKD. The CDR3 is 11 residues long. The CDR3 nucleotides are TGTGCCGTACAGGGAACCGGGGAGCTGTTTTTT. Translation: CAVQGTGELFF.

This clonotype was seen a few times. V and J are TRBV3-1 and TRBJ2-1; tentatively, D is TRBD1 (6 bases). V gave up 2 bases and J gave up 4 bases, with 15 bases separating them. Germline CDR1 LGHDT, CDR2 YNNKEL (reference sequence). The CDR3 runs to 16 residues. The CDR3 sequence: CASSQSFYRVYNEQFF. For the CDR3, the DNA is TGTGCCAGCAGCCAATCTTTTTACAGGGTTTACAATGAGCAGTTCTTC.

The chain is built from TRBV29-1 and TRBJ1-1, with TRBD1 identical over 9 bases. V shed 7 bases and J 0 bases; nucleotides not matched to a gene: 6. Germline CDR1 SQVTM, CDR2 ANQGSEA. CDR3 length: 14 residues. CDR3 DNA: TGCAGCGCCCCCGGGACAGGGATGAACACTGAAGCTTTCTTT. Amino acids: CSAPGTGMNTEAFF. The full variable domain, with the rest looked up from reference TRBV29-1 and TRBJ1-1, is SAVISQKPSRDICQRGTSLTIQCQVDSQVTMMFWYRQQPGQSLTLIATANQGSEATYESGFVIDKFPISRPNLTFSTLTVSNMSPEDSSIYLCSAPGTGMNTEAFFGQGTRLTVV.

Only one count was recorded for this clonotype. The chain couples TRBV9 to TRBJ2-7; 9 positions match TRBD2. The CDR3 spans 15 residues. The ends lost 0 bases at V and 0 bases at J; junction bases unmatched: 1. Germline V CDR1 and CDR2: SGDLS, YYNGEE. The CDR3 DNA follows: TGTGCCAGCAGCGTAGGTAGCGGGAGCTCCTACGAGCAGTACTTC. This sequence encodes CASSVGSGSSYEQYF. Filled out from reference TRBV9 and TRBJ2-7, the complete variable domain reads DSGVTQTPKHLITATGQRVTLRCSPRSGDLSVYWYQQSLDQGLQFLIQYYNGEERAKGNILERFSAQQFPDLHSELNLSSLELGDSALYFCASSVGSGSSYEQYFGPGTRLTVT.

This clonotype was counted at least ten times. The genes are TRBV5-4 and TRBJ2-1, with a weak D call TRBD2 (6 bases). The V end was cut by 0 bases, the J end by 8 bases, with 18 bases between. Germline V CDR1 and CDR2: SGHNT, YYREEE (reference sequence). The CDR3 has 16 amino acids. The CDR3 protein is CASSLAWASVRHEQFF. The CDR3 DNA reads TGTGCCAGCAGCTTGGCCTGGGCTAGCGTACGCCATGAGCAGTTCTTC. Complete variable domain (other parts from reference TRBV5-4 and TRBJ2-1): ETGVTQSPTHLIKTRGQQVTLRCSSQSGHNTVSWYQQALGQGPQFIFQYYREEENGRGNFPPRFSGLQFPNYSSELNVNALELDDSALYLCASSLAWASVRHEQFFGPGTRLTVL.

The chain has TRBV7-6 and TRBJ1-6; D is uncertain. V lost 2 bases and J lost 7, with 9 bases in between. The CDR3 sequence is 14 residues long. Germline CDR1 is SGHVS and CDR2 is FNYEAQ. CDR3 residues: CASSLSRENSPLHF. The CDR3 region has the DNA TGTGCCAGCAGCTTATCGCGGGAGAATTCACCCCTCCACTTT.

In its sample, this clonotype was seen a few times. This chain links TRBV7-9 with TRBJ1-1; D not certain. Germline lookup yields CDR1 SEHNR and CDR2 FQNEAQ (reference sequence). The CDR3 is made up of 15 amino acids. Trimming removed 4 bases at V and 0 bases at J, with 12 bases between. In DNA form, the CDR3 reads TGTGCCAGCAGCTCCCTACACGGAATGAACACTGAAGCTTTCTTT. Protein product: CASSSLHGMNTEAFF.

V is TRBV29-1 and J is TRBJ1-1, with no clear D. The CDR3 length is 14 residues. V lost 2 bases to trimming and J lost 1 base, with 11 bases between them. CDR1 SQVTM and CDR2 ANQGSEA come from the germline V gene. The CDR3 protein is CSVEWWAANTEAFF. The DNA for the CDR3 is TGCAGCGTTGAATGGTGGGCCGCGAACACTGAAGCTTTCTTT.

This clonotype was found a few times. Germline and junction disagree at one end, which may indicate a read error. The genes are TRBV28 and TRBJ2-1; TRBD2 might be the D (6 bases). The germline V gene has CDR1 MDHEN and CDR2 SYDVKM. This CDR3 has 19 amino acids. DNA of the CDR3: TGTGTCAGCAGTTTTTCACTAGCTCATACCCTACTCTCCTACAATGAGCAGTTCTTC. Translation gives CVSSFSLAHTLLSYNEQFF.

V is TRBV4-2 and J is TRBJ2-3; 14 bases map to TRBD2. The CDR3 sequence is 17 residues long. CDR1 and CDR2 from the germline V gene are LGHNA and YNFKEQ. Trimming cost V 1 base and J 2 bases; bases outside gene matches: 2. The CDR3, as DNA: TGTGCCAGCAGCCAAGGGACTAGCGGGGGGACCACAGATACGCAGTATTTT. Protein: CASSQGTSGGTTDTQYF.

The CDR3 DNA reads as TGTGCCTGGAGTGTACGAAGTTCCAATCAGCCCCAGCATTTT. The encoded protein is CAWSVRSSNQPQHF. This chain links TRBV30 with TRBJ1-5; D gene uncertain. V gave up 0 bases and J gave up 3 bases, with 9 bases separating them. The length of the CDR3 is 14 residues. CDR1 GTSNPN and CDR2 SVGIG come from the germline V gene (reference sequence).

This clonotype has just a few counts. V is TRBV12-3 or TRBV12-4 and J is TRBJ2-7; D perhaps matches TRBD1 (6 bases). Trimming removed 1 base at V and 0 bases at J, with 13 bases between. This CDR3 has 16 residues. The CDR3 loop is CASSLGNRVGSYEQYF. CDR3 nucleotide sequence: TGTGCCAGCAGTTTAGGAAACAGGGTGGGCTCCTACGAGCAGTACTTC.

V usage is TRBV19 and J usage is TRBJ2-2; possible D gene TRBD1, 7 bases. Germline V gene lookup returns CDR1 LNHDA and CDR2 SQIVND (reference sequence). The V end lost 11 bases, the J end lost 1 base, and 14 bases lay between the germline ends. This CDR3 comprises 14 residues. CDR3: CAGRQGGNTGELFF. CDR3 in DNA: TGTGCCGGCCGACAGGGAGGGAACACCGGGGAGCTGTTTTTT. Variable domain in full (rest from reference TRBV19 and TRBJ2-2): DGGITQSPKYLFRKEGQNVTLSCEQNLNHDAMYWYRQDPGQGLRLIYYSQIVNDFQKGDIAEGYSVSREKKESFPLTVTSAQKNPTAFYLCAGRQGGNTGELFFGEGSRLTVL.

The sample holds a few counts of this clonotype. This chain uses TRBV7-7 with TRBJ1-1, with D perhaps TRBD1 (5 bases). The CDR3 totals 13 residues. V was cut by 5 bases and J by 7 bases, with 14 bases left in between. Germline V gene lookup returns CDR1 SSHAT and CDR2 FNYEAQ (reference sequence). The CDR3 coding sequence is TGTGCCAGCAGCCAGGGACCGAGCTATGAAGCTTTCTTT. Protein sequence: CASSQGPSYEAFF. Supplemented by reference TRBV7-7 and TRBJ1-1, the full variable domain reads GAGVSQSPRYKVTKRGQDVTLRCDPISSHATLYWYQQALGQGPEFLTYFNYEAQPDKSGLPSDRFSAERPEGSISTLTIQRTEQRDSAMYRCASSQGPSYEAFFGQGTRLTVV.

The V and J genes are TRBV7-6 and TRBJ1-2; D is possibly TRBD1 (6 bases). CDR1 and CDR2 (germline): SGHVS, FNYEAQ. This CDR3 has 13 residues. Trimming removed 4 bases at V and 7 bases at J, with 13 bases between. CDR3 nucleotide sequence: TGTGCCAGCAGCTCAGCGGGGGCGCGTGGCTACACCTTC. Its protein product is CASSSAGARGYTF.

This clonotype occurred many times. This rearrangement joins TRBV27 to TRBJ1-1, with D possibly being TRBD1 (6 bases). Germline assignment: CDR1 MNHEY and CDR2 SMNVEV (reference sequence). Trimming removed 5 bases at V and 3 bases at J, with 10 bases between. This CDR3 comprises 13 residues. The CDR3 region has the DNA TGTGCCAGCAGTGCACAGGGATACACTGAAGCTTTCTTT. Amino acids: CASSAQGYTEAFF.

The sample holds a few counts of this clonotype. This chain connects TRBV11-2 to TRBJ2-7; D is possibly TRBD1 (6 bases). The V and J ends lost 5 bases and 2 bases respectively, with 16 bases between them. This CDR3 comprises 15 residues. The germline V gene has CDR1 SGHAT and CDR2 FQNNGV. This chain's CDR3 is CASSPGEPSPYEQYF. In DNA form, the CDR3 reads TGTGCCAGCAGCCCAGGGGAACCCAGCCCCTACGAGCAGTACTTC.

This clonotype appeared a few times. The chain joins TRBV4-1 to TRBJ2-7, with D tentatively TRBD2 (7 bases). V gave up 4 bases and J gave up 3 bases, with 19 bases separating them. The germline CDR1 and CDR2 sequences are MGHRA and YSYEKL. This CDR3 is 16 amino acids long. The CDR3 loop reads CASSPTMTRGGYEQYF. The CDR3 nucleotides read TGCGCCAGCAGCCCAACAATGACGAGGGGGGGCTACGAGCAGTACTTC.

In this sample, this clonotype turned up a few times. The gene calls are TRBV29-1 and TRBJ2-3, with 8 nucleotides matching TRBD2. Trimming cost V 7 bases and J 7 bases; bases outside gene matches: 16. Germline V lookup: CDR1 SQVTM, CDR2 ANQGSEA. This CDR3 is built from 15 residues. The CDR3 DNA follows: TGCAGCGCGCTGCGGGGGGATACCCCGACTCATACGCAGTATTTT. This sequence encodes CSALRGDTPTHTQYF.

This clonotype was recorded a few times. The chain carries TRBV5-1 and TRBJ1-2; 9 bases agree with TRBD1. J gave up 6 bases and V 2 bases, and 14 bases lay outside the gene matches. Germline V CDR1 and CDR2: SGHRS, YFSETQ. The CDR3 is made up of 17 amino acids. The CDR3 reads CASSLQSRATGGNGYTF. CDR3 nucleotide sequence: TGCGCCAGCAGCTTACAATCCAGAGCTACAGGGGGCAATGGCTACACCTTC.

In this sample, this clonotype turned up many times. The J gene is TRBJ1-3, the V gene TRBV6-1; no firm D call. The CDR3 runs 14 residues. From germline, CDR1 is MNHNS and CDR2 SASEGT. V gave up 3 bases and J gave up 4 bases, with 10 bases separating them. The CDR3 protein is CASSEDVGGNTIYF. CDR3 nucleotide sequence: TGTGCCAGCAGTGAGGACGTTGGAGGAAACACCATATATTTT.